The 11 T cell receptor beta chains listed next were all sequenced from one sample in a study of Ad26.COV2.S vaccination and SARS-CoV-2 variants. Profiling relied on immunoSEQ multiplex PCR, and the TCRdb table lists in-frame clones only, not all of them. The sample gives more than 400,000 clones, about 90% of which show up once; around 1.7% is in the top ten. Treatment in this sample: approximately 18 received Ad26.COV2.S at low or high dose, single or two shots; about 5 received placebo; per-sample allocation not given. The study sampled participants on day 63 after the first vaccine or placebo injection. Here the sequenced sample was peripheral blood, taken in a trial of Ad26.COV2.S vaccine versus placebo. The receptor source for this set is a person aged 18-60 years who received the Ad26.COV2.S COVID-19 vaccine or a placebo.

V and J are TRBV6-5 and TRBJ2-7, with TRBD1 matching 9 bases. The CDR3 is made up of 14 amino acids. Germline V gene sequence: CDR1 MNHEY, CDR2 SVGAGI. The V and J ends lost 2 bases and 9 bases, in that order; junction bases with no gene match: 8. The CDR3 protein is CASSYEQGARVQYF. The DNA for the CDR3 is TGTGCCAGCAGTTACGAACAGGGGGCGCGGGTGCAGTACTTC.

The gene calls are TRBV4-3 and TRBJ1-1, with D possibly being TRBD1 (5 bases). This CDR3 contains 14 residues. CDR1 and CDR2 from the germline V gene are LGHNA and YSLEER. The V gene lost 0 bases and the J gene lost 4 bases, with 9 bases spanning the gap. CDR3 protein: CASSQDRQITEAFF. CDR3 in DNA: TGCGCCAGCAGCCAAGATCGACAGATCACTGAAGCTTTCTTT.

V and J are TRBV5-1 and TRBJ1-1; perhaps TRBD1 as D (6 bases). From germline, CDR1 is SGHRS and CDR2 YFSETQ. The length of the CDR3 is 15 residues. V was shortened by 0 bases and J by 5 bases, with 14 bases between the two germline ends. The CDR3 region is CASSLAVGARTEAFF. DNA for the CDR3: TGCGCCAGCAGCTTGGCCGTGGGGGCTAGGACTGAAGCTTTCTTT. Drawing the rest from reference TRBV5-1 and TRBJ1-1, the complete variable domain is KAGVTQTPRYLIKTRGQQVTLSCSPISGHRSVSWYQQTPGQGLQFLFEYFSETQRNKGNFPGRFSGRQFSNSRSEMNVSTLELGDSALYLCASSLAVGARTEAFFGQGTRLTVV.

V usage is TRBV9 and J usage is TRBJ2-1; 10 nucleotides align to TRBD2. The CDR3 has 16 residues. V was clipped by 3 bases and J by 4 bases; unmatched bases: 7. The V gene's germline CDR1 is SGDLS and CDR2 YYNGEE. This CDR3 is CASSGRASGGYNEQFF. In nucleotides, the CDR3 is TGTGCCAGCAGCGGGCGGGCTAGCGGGGGATACAATGAGCAGTTCTTC.

The gene calls are TRBV5-4 and TRBJ1-2; 7 bases agree with TRBD1. The J segment lost 2 bases and the V segment lost 0 bases, leaving 10 bases of the junction unmatched. Germline V gene sequence: CDR1 SGHNT, CDR2 YYREEE (reference sequence). CDR3 length: 17 amino acids. In DNA form, the CDR3 reads TGTGCCAGCAGCTTGGATTACACGGGACAGAGAAACTATGGCTACACCTTC. Translation: CASSLDYTGQRNYGYTF. The full variable domain, in which reference TRBV5-4 and TRBJ1-2 provide the parts outside the CDR3, is ETGVTQSPTHLIKTRGQQVTLRCSSQSGHNTVSWYQQALGQGPQFIFQYYREEENGRGNFPPRFSGLQFPNYSSELNVNALELDDSALYLCASSLDYTGQRNYGYTFGSGTRLTVV.

CDR3 protein: CASGKGNTEAFF. The CDR3 nucleotides are TGTGCCAGCGGTAAGGGAAACACTGAAGCTTTCTTT. This chain connects TRBV5-4 to TRBJ1-1; D is unresolved. Germline CDR1 is SGHNT and CDR2 is YYREEE (reference sequence). This CDR3 spans 12 amino acids. Trimming stripped 7 bases from V and 2 bases from J, with 9 bases between.

The table lists this clone with a count of one. This rearrangement joins TRBV4-3 to TRBJ2-7, with TRBD1 identical over 7 bases. V shed 0 bases, J shed 3 bases, and the junction held 11 bases outside the gene matches. The CDR3 has 17 amino acids. Germline-derived CDR1 and CDR2 are LGHNA and YSLEER. The CDR3 DNA reads as TGCGCCAGCAGCCAAGACCTTCTAGTGACAGGGTACTACGAGCAGTACTTC. Translation gives CASSQDLLVTGYYEQYF.

The CDR3 DNA is TGTGCCAGCAGCCGCGACTCGGTTTCCTACGAGCAGTACTTC. Translated: CASSRDSVSYEQYF. The J gene is TRBJ2-7, the V gene TRBV7-8, with unresolved D. Germline CDR1 and CDR2: SGHVS and FQNEAQ. Trimming left V 5 bases short and J 1 base short, with 12 bases between. The CDR3 covers 14 residues.

This clone came up once. The chain carries TRBV20-1 and TRBJ1-6; no clear D. Germline CDR1 DFQATT, CDR2 SNEGSKA (reference sequence). This CDR3 is built from 15 residues. Trimming took 3 bases from V and 7 from J, leaving 16 bases between them. CDR3 residues: CSASPPILRNSPLHF. CDR3 nucleotide sequence: TGCAGTGCTAGTCCCCCAATCCTCCGGAATTCACCCCTCCACTTT.

The rearrangement joins TRBV9 to TRBJ2-7, with 10 bases matching TRBD1. The CDR3 length is 13 residues. J lost 7 bases, V lost 3 bases, and 4 bases had no gene match. The germline V gene has CDR1 SGDLS and CDR2 YYNGEE. In DNA form, the CDR3 reads TGTGCCAGCAGCGCGGGACAGGGGAGGGAGCAGTACTTC. It specifies CASSAGQGREQYF.

The chain links TRBV18 to TRBJ2-7; D assignment may be TRBD1 or TRBD2 (5 bases each). The ends were cut back, 2 bases at V and 4 bases at J, with 12 bases in the middle. CDR3 length: 14 residues. Germline CDR1 KGHSH, CDR2 LQKENI. The CDR3: CASSPEDGAYEQYF. DNA for the CDR3: TGTGCCAGCTCACCAGAGGACGGGGCATACGAGCAGTACTTC.